This T cell receptor beta chain appears in the sequencing data of a study of cytomegalovirus exposure and HLA in healthy donors. Study-level results: Previous analysis showed most TCR beta V segments were productive about 87% or about 30% of the time.

The study ran its PCR with 60 Vbeta and 13 Jbeta primers. Assay: immunoSEQ multiplex PCR; the TCRdb copy retains only in-frame clones and omits some. The specimen's table records approximately 76,000 clones. Nominally healthy donors provided the samples, though records likely missed some immune exposures. With respect to this clone: The antigen remains undetermined.

This clonotype was sampled from a man younger than 30 in good health and CMV-seropositive. The sample was PBMCs.

The CDR3 region has the DNA TGTGCCAGCAGCCTTTTCCCCCACAGGCTAAACACCGGGGAGCTGTTTTTT. Residues: CASSLFPHRLNTGELFF. V is TRBV27 and J is TRBJ2-2, with D possibly matching TRBD1 (5 bases). Germline V lookup: CDR1 MNHEY, CDR2 SMNVEV (reference sequence). The CDR3 totals 17 residues. The germline V and J ends were trimmed by 6 bases and 2 bases, with 19 bases remaining between them.